A single sample is the source of the 29 T cell receptor beta chains below, sequenced in a study of blood T cell repertoires in COVID-19. TCRdb's copy holds only in-frame clones and misses some; the assay was immunoSEQ multiplex PCR. The repertoire holds 57,000 or so clones, approximately 86% seen once, with more than 14% in the top ten. The specimen was peripheral blood. The origin of the receptors is a human donor in a cohort sampled during active COVID-19.

V and J are TRBV28 and TRBJ2-3; the D is unclear. V dropped 6 bases and J dropped 6 bases, with 7 bases sitting between them. Germline values: CDR1 MDHEN, CDR2 SYDVKM. This CDR3 comprises 11 residues. CDR3 sequence: CASRTSDTQYF. The DNA for the CDR3 is TGTGCCAGCAGGACAAGCGATACGCAGTATTTT. Full variable domain (rest looked up from reference TRBV28 and TRBJ2-3): DVKVTQSSRYLVKRTGEKVFLECVQDMDHENMFWYRQDPGLGLRLIYFSYDVKMKEKGDIPEGYSVSREKKERFSLILESASTNQTSMYLCASRTSDTQYFGPGTRLTVL.

The chain links TRBV7-8 to TRBJ1-3; D remains unclear. Germline V CDR1 and CDR2: SGHVS, FQNEAQ. V shed 5 bases and J shed 4 bases, with 12 bases lying between them. CDR3 length equals 14 residues. CDR3 sequence reads: CASSPTSGGNTIYF. The CDR3 coding sequence is TGTGCCAGCAGCCCCACCTCCGGGGGAAACACCATATATTTT.

The chain is built from TRBV5-1 and TRBJ1-4, with 7 bases fitting TRBD1. V shed 4 bases and J 13 bases; nucleotides not matched to a gene: 10. Germline V gene sequence: CDR1 SGHRS, CDR2 YFSETQ. This CDR3 has 13 amino acids. The CDR3 here is CASSPRGQGGLFF. CDR3 nucleotide sequence: TGCGCCAGCAGCCCGAGGGGTCAGGGGGGACTGTTTTTT.

The gene calls are TRBV28 and TRBJ1-3; D gene ambiguous. CDR1 and CDR2 (germline): MDHEN, SYDVKM. The CDR3 has 12 amino acids. V lost 3 bases and J lost 3, with 3 bases in between. The CDR3 region has the DNA TGTGCCAGCAGTTTTCATGGAAACACCATATATTTT. It yields the protein CASSFHGNTIYF. Variable domain in full (rest from reference TRBV28 and TRBJ1-3): DVKVTQSSRYLVKRTGEKVFLECVQDMDHENMFWYRQDPGLGLRLIYFSYDVKMKEKGDIPEGYSVSREKKERFSLILESASTNQTSMYLCASSFHGNTIYFGEGSWLTVV.

The chain combines TRBV5-5 with TRBJ2-3; D is ambiguous. Germline V gives CDR1 SGHKS, CDR2 YYEKEE (reference sequence). This CDR3 has 14 residues. V dropped 0 bases and J dropped 1 base, with 6 bases sitting between them. CDR3 bases: TGTGCCAGCAGCTTGGCCGCGGGCACAGATACGCAGTATTTT. Translation: CASSLAAGTDTQYF.

The chain carries TRBV7-9 and TRBJ2-1, with 8 bases that match TRBD2. CDR1 is SEHNR and CDR2 is FQNEAQ in the germline V gene (reference sequence). Trimming cost V 1 base and J 8 bases; bases outside gene matches: 7. This CDR3 contains 15 residues. The CDR3 region has the DNA TGTGCCAGCAGCTTAGTAGTACTAGCGGTGGATGAGCAGTTCTTC. Translating it yields CASSLVVLAVDEQFF.

This clone was observed a few times. The V gene is TRBV7-9, the J gene TRBJ2-5; a possible D gene is TRBD2 (6 bases). The CDR3 has 17 amino acids. Germline CDR1 SEHNR, CDR2 FQNEAQ (reference sequence). Trimming shortened V by 0 bases and J by 5 bases, and 19 bases separated the two germline ends. The CDR3 sequence: CASSLAPSGPGVETQYF. CDR3 sequence (DNA): TGTGCCAGCAGCTTAGCTCCCTCCGGGCCGGGGGTGGAGACCCAGTACTTC.

This clone appeared a single time. This chain connects TRBV29-1 to TRBJ2-7, with a tentative D call TRBD2 (6 bases). The CDR3 runs to 13 residues. Trimming removed 3 bases at V and 6 bases at J, with 15 bases between. In germline, CDR1 is SQVTM, CDR2 ANQGSEA. CDR3 in DNA: TGCAGCGTTGATGGCGGGATGGGCTCCGAGCAGTACTTC. It yields the protein CSVDGGMGSEQYF.

The CDR3 DNA sequence: TGTGCCTGGAGCTGGGGGGGAGATACGCAGTATTTT. This gives the protein CAWSWGGDTQYF. This rearrangement joins TRBV30 to TRBJ2-3; the match to TRBD2 covers 7 bases. CDR3 length equals 12 residues. The germline gives CDR1 GTSNPN, CDR2 SVGIG (reference sequence). V gave up 3 bases and J gave up 5 bases; unmatched junction bases: 2. The entire variable domain, with the rest obtained from reference TRBV30 and TRBJ2-3, is as follows: SQTIHQWPATLVQPVGSPLSLECTVEGTSNPNLYWYRQAAGRGLQLLFYSVGIGQISSEVPQNLSASRPQDRQFILSSKKLLLSDSGFYLCAWSWGGDTQYFGPGTRLTVL.

The chain joins TRBV28 to TRBJ1-1; no definite D call. The CDR3 is 11 residues long. V was pared by 7 bases and J by 5 bases, with 8 bases between. Germline V lookup: CDR1 MDHEN, CDR2 SYDVKM. The CDR3 sequence: CASTPRTEAFF. The CDR3 DNA sequence: TGTGCCAGCACCCCGAGGACTGAAGCTTTCTTT.

In DNA, the CDR3 is TGTGCCAGCAGTTGGTGGGCCACTGAAGCTTTCTTT. It is translated as CASSWWATEAFF. The rearrangement links TRBV12-3 or TRBV12-4 to TRBJ1-1, with unresolved D. The CDR3 extends over 12 amino acids. V was clipped by 4 bases and J by 4 bases, with 7 bases between them.

The V and J genes are TRBV14 and TRBJ2-1; the match to TRBD2 covers 9 bases. The germline V gene has CDR1 SGHDN and CDR2 FVKESK. The J segment lost 4 bases and the V segment lost 6 bases, leaving 7 bases of the junction unmatched. The CDR3 loop spans 15 amino acids. CDR3 sequence: CASRHSGSLYNEQFF. CDR3 nucleotides: TGTGCCAGCAGGCATAGCGGGAGTCTATACAATGAGCAGTTCTTC. Using reference TRBV14 and TRBJ2-1 for the parts outside the CDR3, the full variable domain is EAGVTQFPSHSVIEKGQTVTLRCDPISGHDNLYWYRRVMGKEIKFLLHFVKESKQDESGMPNNRFLAERTGGTYSTLKVQPAELEDSGVYFCASRHSGSLYNEQFFGPGTRLTVL.

The rearrangement joins TRBV19 to TRBJ2-7; the match to TRBD1 covers 7 bases. V lost 3 bases and J lost 2; bases outside the gene matches: 7. The CDR3 covers 15 residues. CDR1 and CDR2 from the germline V gene are LNHDA and SQIVND (reference sequence). CDR3 bases: TGTGCCAGTAGTATCGAGAGGGGGCAGACCTACGAGCAGTACTTC. Its translation is CASSIERGQTYEQYF. Full variable domain (remainder filled in from reference TRBV19 and TRBJ2-7): DGGITQSPKYLFRKEGQNVTLSCEQNLNHDAMYWYRQDPGQGLRLIYYSQIVNDFQKGDIAEGYSVSREKKESFPLTVTSAQKNPTAFYLCASSIERGQTYEQYFGPGTRLTVT.

This sequence joins TRBV3-1 (or the pseudogene TRBV3-2) and TRBJ1-2, with TRBD1 as a possible D gene (5 bases). With 3 bases removed from V and 2 bases from J, the gap between germline ends came to 7 bases. The CDR3 extends over 13 amino acids. Germline V CDR1 and CDR2: LGHDT, YNNKEL (reference sequence). CDR3 protein: CASSHNRNYGYTF. The CDR3 DNA reads TGTGCCAGCAGCCACAACAGGAACTATGGCTACACCTTC.

DNA of the CDR3: TGTGCCAGCAGCACCCCCCGGTCTGGGCGTGAAAAACTGTTTTTT. Amino acids: CASSTPRSGREKLFF. The V gene is TRBV6-5, the J gene TRBJ1-4; no definite D call. Germline values: CDR1 MNHEY, CDR2 SVGAGI. The V gene lost 6 bases and the J gene lost 7 bases, with 18 bases spanning the gap. The CDR3 has 15 amino acids.

V and J are TRBV11-2 and TRBJ2-7, with D unresolved. The germline V and J ends were trimmed by 5 bases and 0 bases, with 14 bases remaining between them. Germline values: CDR1 SGHAT, CDR2 FQNNGV. The CDR3 is 15 amino acids. CDR3 region: CASSRQTASSYEQYF. DNA of the CDR3: TGTGCCAGCAGCCGGCAGACCGCTAGCTCCTACGAGCAGTACTTC. The full variable domain, rest sourced from reference TRBV11-2 and TRBJ2-7, is EAGVAQSPRYKIIEKRQSVAFWCNPISGHATLYWYQQILGQGPKLLIQFQNNGVVDDSQLPKDRFSAERLKGVDSTLKIQPAKLEDSAVYLCASSRQTASSYEQYFGPGTRLTVT.

This chain uses TRBV7-2 with TRBJ2-5; TRBD2 might be the D (5 bases). V lost 1 base and J 4 bases, leaving 10 bases between the germline ends. CDR3 length: 14 amino acids. Germline values: CDR1 SGHTA, CDR2 FQGNSA. The CDR3 is CASSLGRGGETQYF. The CDR3 DNA reads as TGTGCCAGCAGCTTAGGTCGAGGAGGAGAGACCCAGTACTTC.

CDR3 protein: CSVDPLHSGLWQETQYF. The CDR3 DNA sequence: TGCAGCGTTGACCCCTTGCATTCAGGTTTATGGCAAGAGACCCAGTACTTC. J is TRBJ2-5 and V is TRBV29-1, with unresolved D. Between the trimmed V and J ends, which lost 3 bases and 2 bases, there was a span of 22 bases. The CDR3 spans 17 residues. CDR1 is SQVTM, CDR2 ANQGSEA, per germline.

In regard to this clone: The same CDR3 can be traced to other DNA sequences in this sample. The chain employs TRBV12-3 or TRBV12-4 and TRBJ1-5; 7 bases are a match to TRBD1. The CDR3 has 13 residues. With V trimmed by 5 bases and J by 2 bases, 0 bases remained unmatched. CDR3 region: CASSGTGNQPQHF. The CDR3, as DNA: TGTGCCAGCAGTGGGACAGGCAATCAGCCCCAGCATTTT.

The chain carries TRBV12-3 or TRBV12-4 and TRBJ2-7; 8 nucleotides match TRBD1. With 5 bases clipped from V and 5 bases from J, the junction kept 2 bases outside the gene matches. The length of the CDR3 is 12 residues. CDR3 DNA sequence: TGTGCCAGCAGTCCGGACAGGGACGAGCAGTACTTC. Protein sequence: CASSPDRDEQYF.

In its sample, this clone was seen a few times. CDR3 sequence: CASALEGNRQPQHF. Written as DNA, the CDR3 is TGTGCTAGTGCCTTGGAGGGGAATCGTCAGCCCCAGCATTTT. This rearrangement joins TRBV12-5 to TRBJ1-5; D possibly corresponds to TRBD1 (5 bases). Between the trimmed V and J ends, which lost 7 bases and 6 bases, there was a span of 16 bases. The CDR3 has 14 amino acids. Germline V gene sequence: CDR1 LGHNT, CDR2 FRNRAP.

J is TRBJ2-7 and V is TRBV19; 8 bases line up with TRBD1. The CDR3 has 13 residues. J gave up 6 bases and V 3 bases, and 4 bases lay outside the gene matches. From germline, CDR1 is LNHDA and CDR2 SQIVND (reference sequence). CDR3 protein: CASSITGGREQYF. The CDR3 nucleotides are TGTGCCAGTAGTATTACAGGGGGTCGCGAGCAGTACTTC.

The chain is built from TRBV14 and TRBJ1-2; TRBD1 is a possible D gene (6 bases). CDR1 SGHDN and CDR2 FVKESK come from the germline V gene. The V and J ends lost 5 bases and 8 bases respectively, with 15 bases between them. The CDR3 covers 13 residues. The CDR3 reads CASSTVQTGGYTF. The CDR3 nucleotides read TGTGCCAGCAGCACAGTTCAAACAGGGGGCTACACCTTC.

The chain couples TRBV11-2 to TRBJ1-6, with no clear D. CDR1 is SGHAT, CDR2 FQNNGV, per germline. This CDR3 is built from 11 residues. V was trimmed by 5 bases and J by 11 bases, leaving 7 bases between them. CDR3 in amino acids: CASSHFPPLHF. CDR3 DNA: TGTGCCAGCAGCCACTTCCCACCCCTCCACTTT.

The chain recombines TRBV6-5 with TRBJ2-7; D is possibly TRBD2 (7 bases). The CDR3 is made up of 13 amino acids. V was clipped by 6 bases and J by 7 bases, with 16 bases between them. The V gene's germline CDR1 is MNHEY and CDR2 SVGAGI. CDR3 nucleotides: TGTGCCAGCAGAGGTGCAAAGGGGGGGGAGCAGTACTTC. Residues: CASRGAKGGEQYF.

V usage is TRBV15 and J usage is TRBJ2-7; D may be TRBD2 (6 bases). Germline loops: CDR1 LNHNV, CDR2 YYDKDF (reference sequence). V was trimmed by 1 base and J by 9 bases, leaving 19 bases between them. The CDR3 spans 15 residues. CDR3 residues: CATSRGGTSYTTQYF. CDR3 sequence (DNA): TGTGCCACCAGCAGAGGGGGGACTTCCTATACGACGCAGTACTTC.

V gene TRBV11-2 combines with J gene TRBJ1-2; D not resolved. The germline V gene encodes CDR1 SGHAT and CDR2 FQNNGV. The CDR3 totals 15 residues. Trimming left V 1 base short and J 2 bases short, with 11 bases between. CDR3: CASSLASGTNYGYTF. The CDR3 DNA sequence: TGTGCCAGCAGCTTAGCATCGGGTACCAACTATGGCTACACCTTC.

The CDR3 reads CASSTTSEQYF. CDR3 coding DNA: TGTGCCAGCAGCACCACTAGCGAGCAGTACTTC. V gene TRBV5-5 combines with J gene TRBJ2-7; tentatively, D is TRBD2 (5 bases). Trimming removed 4 bases at V and 6 bases at J, with 8 bases between. This CDR3 region has 11 residues. Germline V lookup: CDR1 SGHKS, CDR2 YYEKEE (reference sequence).

The rearrangement links TRBV19 to TRBJ1-6, with D perhaps matching TRBD1 (6 bases). This CDR3 is built from 15 residues. V gave up 5 bases and J gave up 0 bases, with 8 bases separating them. The germline gives CDR1 LNHDA, CDR2 SQIVND (reference sequence). The CDR3 reads CASSDRSSYNSPLHF. The CDR3 DNA follows: TGTGCCAGTAGTGACAGGAGCTCCTATAATTCACCCCTCCACTTT. The full variable domain, in which reference TRBV19 and TRBJ1-6 provide the parts outside the CDR3, is DGGITQSPKYLFRKEGQNVTLSCEQNLNHDAMYWYRQDPGQGLRLIYYSQIVNDFQKGDIAEGYSVSREKKESFPLTVTSAQKNPTAFYLCASSDRSSYNSPLHFGNGTRLTVT.